The T cell receptor beta chain under discussion was sequenced for a study of T cell changes during pregnancy in multiple sclerosis (dated by TCRdb to about 2019). About the full investigation: In women with multiple sclerosis, the researchers looked at how the T cell repertoire shifted as pregnancy progressed.

Germline trimming amounts to 2 bases on V and 3 bases on J, with 4 as the count of junction bases outside the gene matches. For CDR1 and CDR2, the germline V gene lists MNHNS and SASEGT. From its cysteine to its phenylalanine, the CDR3 spans 15 amino acids. The sequence is cut down to CDR3 DNA, 45 bases in frame from base 1. Preparation of the library involved the immunoSEQ multiplex PCR assay. TCRdb provides this immuneACCESS table in a form limited to in-frame rearrangements. Some clones are lacking; in checked studies, under half of them reflect an unresolved V gene, and why the rest are absent is not known. Recorded for this sample are about 98,000 clones; 92% of them occurred a single time. The ten largest clones represent 2% to 3% of the sample. About this clone: The target of this receptor is not known. Base-call qualities are not available, and no considerably larger clone is one nucleotide away.

Sequencing was performed on peripheral blood, taken after pregnancy. This TCR derives from a female donor in good health, enrolled as a control in a pregnancy study. The chain links TRBV6-1 with TRBJ1-5, and 7 bases in between align with TRBD1. The CDR3 reads CASSELGGTNQPQHF. The DNA is as follows: TGTGCCAGCAGTGAACTAGGGGGCACCAATCAGCCCCAGCATTTT.